This T cell receptor beta chain was observed in a study of siplizumab effects on memory and regulatory T cells. TCRdb's table, derived via immunoSEQ multiplex PCR, lists solely in-frame clones and lacks some. The sample contains 99,000 or so clones, approximately 94% of which appear only once. Sequencing used CD4+ T cells sorted from blood. The receptor was isolated from a human donor in good health.

CDR3 protein: CASKEGTYTEAFF. CDR3 sequence (DNA): TGTGCCAGTAAAGAAGGGACCTACACTGAAGCTTTCTTT. This sequence joins TRBV19 and TRBJ1-1; tentative D call: TRBD1 (5 bases). Trimming removed 7 bases at V and 3 bases at J, with 12 bases between. CDR3 length: 13 residues. Germline CDR1 LNHDA, CDR2 SQIVND (reference sequence).